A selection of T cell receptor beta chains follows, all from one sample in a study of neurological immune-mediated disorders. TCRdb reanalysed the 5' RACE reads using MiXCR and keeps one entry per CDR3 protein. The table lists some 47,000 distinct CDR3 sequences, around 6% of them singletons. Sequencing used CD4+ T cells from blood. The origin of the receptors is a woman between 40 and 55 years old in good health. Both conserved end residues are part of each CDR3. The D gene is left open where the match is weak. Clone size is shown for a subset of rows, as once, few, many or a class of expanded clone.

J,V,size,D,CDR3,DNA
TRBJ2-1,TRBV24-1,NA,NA,CATSDPGPYGNEQFF,TGTGCCACCAGTGATCCAGGTCCCTACGGCAATGAGCAGTTCTTC
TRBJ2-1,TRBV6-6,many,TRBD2,CATQAGGPHEQFF,TGTGCCACTCAGGCGGGAGGGCCCCATGAGCAGTTCTTC
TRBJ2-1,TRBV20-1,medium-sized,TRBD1,CSAPSLTGNNEQFF,TGCAGTGCCCCGAGTTTGACAGGGAACAATGAGCAGTTCTTC
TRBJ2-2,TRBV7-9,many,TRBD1,CASSLTGVTGELFF,TGTGCCAGCAGCTTAACAGGGGTCACCGGGGAGCTGTTTTTT
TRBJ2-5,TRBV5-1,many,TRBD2,CASSPGTSGRVVQETQYF,TGCGCCAGCAGCCCAGGGACTAGCGGGAGGGTCGTCCAAGAGACCCAGTACTTC
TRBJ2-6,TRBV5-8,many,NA,CASSWGLSGANVLTF,TGTGCCAGCAGCTGGGGCCTCTCTGGGGCCAACGTCCTGACTTTC
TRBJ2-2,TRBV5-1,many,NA,CASSGSTAAGELFF,TGCGCCAGCAGCGGATCGACAGCCGCCGGGGAGCTGTTTTTT
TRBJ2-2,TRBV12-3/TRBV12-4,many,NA,CASRTGWTGELFF,TGTGCCAGCAGAACAGGGTGGACCGGGGAGCTGTTTTTT
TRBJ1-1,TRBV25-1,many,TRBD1,CASSPLNRGDTEAFF,TGTGCCAGCAGTCCCCTGAACAGGGGCGACACTGAAGCTTTCTTT
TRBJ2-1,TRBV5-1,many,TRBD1,CASSSLTGGPGNEQFF,TGCGCCAGCAGCTCCTTGACAGGGGGCCCAGGGAATGAGCAGTTCTTC
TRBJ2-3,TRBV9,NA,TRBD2,CASSVVSAGAADTQYF,TGTGCCAGCAGCGTAGTTTCAGCGGGAGCCGCAGATACGCAGTATTTT
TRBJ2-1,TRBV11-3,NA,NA,CASSLAGVVNEQFF,TGTGCCAGCAGCTTAGCGGGAGTGGTTAATGAGCAGTTCTTC
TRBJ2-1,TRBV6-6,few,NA,CASRGKGERRVF,TGTGCCAGCAGGGGAAAGGGGGAACGGCGTGTCTTC
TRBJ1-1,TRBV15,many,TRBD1,CATSRDVRGGPEAFF,TGTGCCACCAGCAGAGATGTCAGAGGGGGCCCTGAAGCTTTCTTT
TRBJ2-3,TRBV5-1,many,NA,CASSLAAGQITDTQYF,TGCGCCAGCAGCTTGGCCGCGGGACAGATCACAGATACGCAGTATTTT
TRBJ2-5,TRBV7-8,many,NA,CASSLDGILGQETQYF,TGTGCCAGCAGCTTAGACGGCATCTTGGGCCAAGAGACCCAGTACTTC
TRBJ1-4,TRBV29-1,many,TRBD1,CSAIKPATGGEGKLFF,TGCAGCGCAATTAAACCAGCGACAGGGGGTGAGGGAAAACTGTTTTTT
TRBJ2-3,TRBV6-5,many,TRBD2,CASRSSGTDTQYF,TGTGCCAGCAGAAGTAGCGGGACGGATACGCAGTATTTT
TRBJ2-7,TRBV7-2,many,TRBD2,CASSLEAGHEQYF,TGTGCCAGCAGCTTAGAAGCGGGACACGAGCAGTACTTC
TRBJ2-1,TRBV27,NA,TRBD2,CASSLNEGLALNEQFF,TGTGCCAGCAGTTTAAATGAGGGACTAGCGCTCAATGAGCAGTTCTTC
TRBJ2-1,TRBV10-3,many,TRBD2,CATTLAGVNNEQFF,TGTGCCACAACACTAGCGGGAGTAAACAATGAGCAGTTCTTC
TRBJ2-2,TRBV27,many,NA,CASSYTQGTGELFF,TGTGCCAGCAGTTATACACAGGGCACCGGGGAGCTGTTTTTT
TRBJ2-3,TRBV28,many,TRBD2,CASSSIAGVVDTQYF,TGTGCCAGCAGTTCGATAGCGGGAGTGGTAGATACGCAGTATTTT
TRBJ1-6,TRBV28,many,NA,CASSPTELGTYNSPLHF,TGTGCCAGCAGTCCTACAGAGCTTGGGACCTATAATTCACCCCTCCACTTT
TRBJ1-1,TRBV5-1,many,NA,CASSSDIPNTEAFF,TGCGCCAGCAGCTCGGACATCCCGAACACTGAAGCTTTCTTT
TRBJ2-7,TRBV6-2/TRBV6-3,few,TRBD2,CASLLAGGPYEQYF,TGTGCCAGTTTACTAGCGGGAGGGCCTTACGAGCAGTACTTC
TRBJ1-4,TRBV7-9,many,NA,CASTGTAVLYEKLFF,TGTGCCAGCACTGGGACGGCAGTACTCTATGAAAAACTGTTTTTT
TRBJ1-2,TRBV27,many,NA,CASSLRNNYGYTF,TGTGCCAGCAGTTTGCGGAACAACTATGGCTACACCTTC